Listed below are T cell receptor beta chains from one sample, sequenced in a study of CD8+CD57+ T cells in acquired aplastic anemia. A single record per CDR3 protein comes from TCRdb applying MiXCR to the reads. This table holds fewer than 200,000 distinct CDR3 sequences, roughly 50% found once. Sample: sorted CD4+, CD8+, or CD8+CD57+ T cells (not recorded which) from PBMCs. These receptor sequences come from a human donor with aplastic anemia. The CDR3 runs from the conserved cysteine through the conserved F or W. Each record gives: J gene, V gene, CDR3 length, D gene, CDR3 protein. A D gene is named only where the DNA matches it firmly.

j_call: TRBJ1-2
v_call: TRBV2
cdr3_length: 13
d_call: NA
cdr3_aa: CASSSKEGDGYTF

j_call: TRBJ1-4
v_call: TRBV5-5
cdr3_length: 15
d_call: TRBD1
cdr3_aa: CASSLTGASNEKLFF

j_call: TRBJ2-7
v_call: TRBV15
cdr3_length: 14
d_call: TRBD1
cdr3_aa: CATSDGQESYEQYF

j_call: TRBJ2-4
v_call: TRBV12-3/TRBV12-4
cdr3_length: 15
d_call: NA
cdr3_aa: CASSLRRGQGNIQYF

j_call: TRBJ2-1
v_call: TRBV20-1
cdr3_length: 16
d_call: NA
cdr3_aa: CSASSPTTGVANEQFF

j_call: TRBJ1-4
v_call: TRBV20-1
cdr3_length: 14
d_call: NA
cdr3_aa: CSAYRAGYNEKLFF

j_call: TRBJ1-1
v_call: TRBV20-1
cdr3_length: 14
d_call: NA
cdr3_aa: CSARPGAGDNEAFF

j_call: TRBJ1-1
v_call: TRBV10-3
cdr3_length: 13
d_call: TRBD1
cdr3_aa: CAIRSGQGTEAFF

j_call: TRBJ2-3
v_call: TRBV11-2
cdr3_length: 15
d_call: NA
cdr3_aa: CASSLQSTSSNTQYF

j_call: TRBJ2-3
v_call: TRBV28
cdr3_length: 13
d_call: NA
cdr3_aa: CASSPQGQDTQYF

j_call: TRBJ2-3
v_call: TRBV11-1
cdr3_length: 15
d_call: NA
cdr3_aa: CASALMAVSTDTQYF

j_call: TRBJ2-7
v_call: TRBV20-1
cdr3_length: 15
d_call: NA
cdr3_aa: CSARDGAPGAYEQYF

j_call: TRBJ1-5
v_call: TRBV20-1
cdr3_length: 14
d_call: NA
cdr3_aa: CSASPRAVNQPQHF

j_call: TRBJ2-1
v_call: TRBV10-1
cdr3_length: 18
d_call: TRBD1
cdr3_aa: CASSDRLPGTGTYNEQFF

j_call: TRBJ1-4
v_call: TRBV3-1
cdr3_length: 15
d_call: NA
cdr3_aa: CASRWGDRTNEKLFF

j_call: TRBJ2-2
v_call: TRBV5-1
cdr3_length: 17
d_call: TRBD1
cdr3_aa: CASSLSPVGQATGELFF

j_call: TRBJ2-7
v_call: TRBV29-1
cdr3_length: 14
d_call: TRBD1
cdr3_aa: CSGSDREAGYEQYF

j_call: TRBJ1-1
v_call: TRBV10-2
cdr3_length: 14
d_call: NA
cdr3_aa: CASSERLWGTEAFF

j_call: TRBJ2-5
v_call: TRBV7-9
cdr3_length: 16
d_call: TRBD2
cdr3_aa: CASSLLGGRAKETQYF

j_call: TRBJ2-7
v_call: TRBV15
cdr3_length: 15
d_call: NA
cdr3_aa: CATSRNTGQAGEQYF

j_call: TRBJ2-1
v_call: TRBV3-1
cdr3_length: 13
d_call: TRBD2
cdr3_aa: CASSQGLSHVQFF

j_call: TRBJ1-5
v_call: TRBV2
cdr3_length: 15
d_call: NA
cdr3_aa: CASREDRGASQPQHF

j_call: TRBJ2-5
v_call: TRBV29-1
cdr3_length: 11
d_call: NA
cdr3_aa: CSAGRQETQYF

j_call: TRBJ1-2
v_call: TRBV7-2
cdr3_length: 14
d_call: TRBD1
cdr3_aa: CASSTRDRQDGYTF

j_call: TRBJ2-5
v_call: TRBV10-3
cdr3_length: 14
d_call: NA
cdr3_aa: CASSQTQGGKTQYF

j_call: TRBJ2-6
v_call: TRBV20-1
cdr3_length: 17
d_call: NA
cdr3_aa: CSARDQQGSSGANVLTF

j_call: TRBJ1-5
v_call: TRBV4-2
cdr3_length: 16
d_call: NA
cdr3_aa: CASSQEFVGTWETQHF

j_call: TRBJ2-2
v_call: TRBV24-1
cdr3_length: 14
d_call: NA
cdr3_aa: CATSWGRGTGELFF

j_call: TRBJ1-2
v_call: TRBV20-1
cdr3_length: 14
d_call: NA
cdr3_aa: CSARVGGADYGYTF

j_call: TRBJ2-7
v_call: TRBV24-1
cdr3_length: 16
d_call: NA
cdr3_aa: CATSDRHYTYSYEQYF

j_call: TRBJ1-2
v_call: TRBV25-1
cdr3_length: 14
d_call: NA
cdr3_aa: CASSEGGPNYGYTF

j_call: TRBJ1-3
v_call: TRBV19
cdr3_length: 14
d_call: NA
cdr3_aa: CASSSHNSGNTIYF

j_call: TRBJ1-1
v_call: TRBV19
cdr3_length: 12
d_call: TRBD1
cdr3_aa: CASDRAGTEAFF

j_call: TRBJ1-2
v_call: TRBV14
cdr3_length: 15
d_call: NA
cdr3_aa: CASSPARPTDGGYAF

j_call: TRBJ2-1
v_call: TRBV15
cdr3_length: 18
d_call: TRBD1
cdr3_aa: CATSSSRSGQGIYNEQFF

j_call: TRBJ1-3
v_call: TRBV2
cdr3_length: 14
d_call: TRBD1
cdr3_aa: CASRRDRGGNTIYF

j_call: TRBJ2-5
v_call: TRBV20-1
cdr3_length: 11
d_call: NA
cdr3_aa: CSATTGETQYF

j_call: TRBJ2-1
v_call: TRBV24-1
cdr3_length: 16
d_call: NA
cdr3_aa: CATSDPSMEGYNEQFF

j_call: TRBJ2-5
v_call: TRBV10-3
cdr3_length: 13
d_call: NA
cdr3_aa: CAITREVIETQYF

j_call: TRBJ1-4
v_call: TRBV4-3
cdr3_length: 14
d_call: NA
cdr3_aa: CASSQDRANEKLFF

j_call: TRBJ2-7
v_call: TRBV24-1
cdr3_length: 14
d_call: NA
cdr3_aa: CATSGPESSSGQYF

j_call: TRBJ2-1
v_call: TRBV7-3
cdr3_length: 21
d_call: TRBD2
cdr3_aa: CASSLTSGWGLAGVTYNEQFF

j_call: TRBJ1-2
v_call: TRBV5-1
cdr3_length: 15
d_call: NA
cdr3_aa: CASRDPGGAPHGYTF

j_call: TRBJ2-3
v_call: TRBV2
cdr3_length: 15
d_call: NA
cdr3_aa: CASSEMGWDLDTQYF

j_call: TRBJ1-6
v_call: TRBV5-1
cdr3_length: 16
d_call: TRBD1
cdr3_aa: CASSLGGRGRDSPLHF

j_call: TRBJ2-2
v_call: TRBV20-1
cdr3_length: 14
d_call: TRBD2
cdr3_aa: CSASPGRATGELFF

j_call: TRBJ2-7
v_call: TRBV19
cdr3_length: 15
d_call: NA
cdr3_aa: CASSMDYSRGYEQYF

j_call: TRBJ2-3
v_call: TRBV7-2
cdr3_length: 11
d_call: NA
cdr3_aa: CASSFQEGWYF

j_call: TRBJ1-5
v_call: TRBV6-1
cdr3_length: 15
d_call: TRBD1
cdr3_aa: CASSERGRPNQPQHF

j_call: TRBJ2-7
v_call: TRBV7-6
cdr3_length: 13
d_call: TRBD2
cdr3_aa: CASGTGGSYEQYF

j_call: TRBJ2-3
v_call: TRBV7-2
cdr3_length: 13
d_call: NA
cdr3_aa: CASSLREADTQYF

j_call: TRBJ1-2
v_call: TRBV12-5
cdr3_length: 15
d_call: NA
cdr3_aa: CASGLGTVSNYGYTF

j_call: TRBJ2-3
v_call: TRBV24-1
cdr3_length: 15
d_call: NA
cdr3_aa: CATSRRGASTDTQYF

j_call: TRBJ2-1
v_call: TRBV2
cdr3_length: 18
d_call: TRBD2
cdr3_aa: CASSERTSGSSLYNEQFF

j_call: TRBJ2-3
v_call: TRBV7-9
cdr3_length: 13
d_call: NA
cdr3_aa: CASSLEGLSVLNF

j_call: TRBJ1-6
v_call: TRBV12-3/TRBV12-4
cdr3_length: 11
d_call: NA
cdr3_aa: CASSLGRPLHF